Below, one T cell receptor beta chain is given with its context. Its antigen is unidentified. The protocol was immunoSEQ multiplex PCR, while the TCRdb copy is restricted to in-frame clones and leaves out a portion. The sample gives around 180,000 clones, over 80% of which show up once; about 6.1% is in the top ten. The data were taken from a study of T cell responses to AZD1222 COVID-19 vaccine. Study results and caveats: Nearly half of spike-specific TCRs reportedly target variant regions that are unmutated in the B.1.351 and B.1.1.7 variants. Dominant CD4 TCR responses targeted spike regions 160-218 and 743-854.

CDR3 size: 13 residues. This receptor was obtained from an adult in good health. This sample comprised peripheral blood, obtained on day 0 of AZD1222 vaccination. The V call is TRBV21-1, the J call TRBJ2-7; the table calls TRBD1, which could not be checked here. TRBV21-1 is reported as a pseudogene. CDR3 coding DNA: TGTGCCAGCAGCCACAGGGCGATCTACGAGCAGTACTTC. It codes for CASSHRAIYEQYF.